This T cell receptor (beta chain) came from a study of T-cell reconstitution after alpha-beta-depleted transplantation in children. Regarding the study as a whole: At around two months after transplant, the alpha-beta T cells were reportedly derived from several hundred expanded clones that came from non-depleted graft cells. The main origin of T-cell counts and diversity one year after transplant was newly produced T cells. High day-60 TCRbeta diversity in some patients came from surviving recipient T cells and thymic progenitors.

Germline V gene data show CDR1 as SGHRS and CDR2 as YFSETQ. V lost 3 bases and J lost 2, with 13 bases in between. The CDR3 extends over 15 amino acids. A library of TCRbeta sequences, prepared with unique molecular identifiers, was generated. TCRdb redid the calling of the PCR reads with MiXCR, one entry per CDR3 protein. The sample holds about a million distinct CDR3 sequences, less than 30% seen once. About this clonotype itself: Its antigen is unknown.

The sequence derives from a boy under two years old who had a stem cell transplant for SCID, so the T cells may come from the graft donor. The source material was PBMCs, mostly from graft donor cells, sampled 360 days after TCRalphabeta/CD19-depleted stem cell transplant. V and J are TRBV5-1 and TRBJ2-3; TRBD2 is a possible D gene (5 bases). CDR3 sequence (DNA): TGCGCCAGCAGCTCCGGACTTCGTCACACAGATACGCAGTATTTT. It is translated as CASSSGLRHTDTQYF.